The 11 T cell receptor beta chains listed next were all sequenced from one sample in a study of shared clonotypes between healthy human individuals. Data came from immunoSEQ multiplex PCR; TCRdb stores just in-frame clones and leaves some out. The repertoire consists of a few million clones, with 85% to 95% occurring once and the leading ten covering around 0.4%. The sequencing input was naive CD4+ T cells from PBMCs. As for subset: CD45RA+ positively selected. These receptors were collected from a man between 18 and 29 years old in good health. Some clones in this sample may be carry-over from other donors' samples.

This chain links TRBV9 with TRBJ1-4; D not resolved. The V end was cut by 2 bases, the J end by 0 bases, with 8 bases between. Germline V gene data show CDR1 as SGDLS and CDR2 as YYNGEE. The CDR3 spans 15 residues. CDR3 nucleotides: TGTGCCAGCAGCGTCGCAGCTGCAACTAATGAAAAACTGTTTTTT. It codes for CASSVAAATNEKLFF.

This clone turned up a few times. J is TRBJ1-2 and V is TRBV2; no reliable D call. Germline CDR1 is SNHLY and CDR2 is FYNNEI. CDR3 length: 12 amino acids. With 10 bases removed from V and 8 bases from J, the gap between germline ends came to 17 bases. CDR3 sequence (DNA): TGTGCCACTCACCGGAGCCTACGCGGCTACACCTTC. Protein sequence: CATHRSLRGYTF.

The genes are TRBV5-6 and TRBJ2-3; weak D call: TRBD1 (5 bases). V lost 0 bases, J lost 4 bases, and 6 bases lay in between. CDR3 length: 13 amino acids. Germline values: CDR1 SGHDT, CDR2 YYEEEE. The chain's CDR3 is CASSLDRSDTQYF. Here the CDR3 DNA reads TGTGCCAGCAGCTTGGACAGGTCAGATACGCAGTATTTT.

This chain connects TRBV9 to TRBJ2-3; the D is unclear. There are 13 residues in the CDR3. Trimming left V 2 bases short and J 6 bases short, with 10 bases between. Looked up from germline, CDR1 is SGDLS and CDR2 is YYNGEE. The CDR3 DNA reads as TGTGCCAGCAGCGTGGGCAGGTCCGATACGCAGTATTTT. Translated: CASSVGRSDTQYF.

J is TRBJ2-6 and V is TRBV19; D perhaps matches TRBD1 (5 bases). CDR3 length equals 16 residues. Between the trimmed V and J ends, which lost 4 bases and 0 bases, there was a span of 10 bases. Germline values: CDR1 LNHDA, CDR2 SQIVND (reference sequence). The CDR3 protein is CASSSGHFSGANVLTF. CDR3 nucleotides: TGTGCCAGTAGTAGTGGACACTTCTCTGGGGCCAACGTCCTGACTTTC.

V and J are TRBV28 and TRBJ2-7, with 12 positions matching TRBD2. The CDR3 consists of 15 residues. Germline CDR1 reads MDHEN; CDR2 reads SYDVKM. The junction had 7 bases not matched to a gene; V was cut back by 5 bases and J by 5 bases. DNA of the CDR3: TGTGCCAGCAGTCCGACTAGCGGGAGTTCCCACGAGCAGTACTTC. Amino acids: CASSPTSGSSHEQYF.

J is TRBJ2-3 and V is TRBV11-1, with a tentative D call TRBD2 (5 bases). The CDR3 covers 11 residues. CDR1 and CDR2 from the germline V gene are SGHAT and FQDESV (reference sequence). V lost 3 bases and J lost 10, with 8 bases in between. CDR3 amino acids: CASSLLGAQYF. In DNA, the CDR3 is TGTGCCAGCAGCTTGCTGGGAGCGCAGTATTTT.

The CDR3 reads CASSSAGGSGNTIYF. The CDR3 nucleotides are TGTGCCAGCAGTTCCGCGGGGGGCTCTGGAAACACCATATATTTT. This chain links TRBV28 with TRBJ1-3, with D possibly matching TRBD1 (5 bases). The V end lost 4 bases, the J end lost 0 bases, and 10 bases lay between the germline ends. The germline gives CDR1 MDHEN, CDR2 SYDVKM. This CDR3 contains 15 residues.

V usage is TRBV6-6 and J usage is TRBJ2-7; 9 bases line up with TRBD1. CDR1 is MNHNY and CDR2 is SVGAGI in the germline V gene (reference sequence). The CDR3 contains 14 residues. The junction had 4 bases not matched to a gene; V was cut back by 5 bases and J by 2 bases. The CDR3 DNA sequence: TGTGCCAGCAGTGTAAGACAGGGGGCCTACGAGCAGTACTTC. Its protein product is CASSVRQGAYEQYF.

Only one count was recorded for this clone. CDR3 nucleotides: TGTGCCAGCTCGTCAGCACAATACGAGCAGTACTTC. It codes for CASSSAQYEQYF. The genes are TRBV18 and TRBJ2-7; D not resolved. V lost 6 bases to trimming and J lost 4 bases, with 10 bases between them. The CDR3 has 12 amino acids. Germline V gene data show CDR1 as KGHSH and CDR2 as LQKENI.

Only one count was recorded for this clone. This rearrangement joins TRBV18 to TRBJ2-4; the match to TRBD2 covers 10 bases. The CDR3 spans 14 residues. J was trimmed by 10 bases and V by 3 bases; bases with no gene match: 6. Germline loops: CDR1 KGHSH, CDR2 LQKENI. The CDR3 loop is CASSPPQREGIQYF. In DNA, the CDR3 is TGTGCCAGCTCACCCCCGCAGCGGGAGGGAATTCAGTACTTC.